One sample yielded the 11 T cell receptor beta chains listed below, sequenced in a study of neoadjuvant nivolumab and ipilimumab in lung cancer. The protocol was immunoSEQ multiplex PCR, while the TCRdb copy is restricted to in-frame clones and leaves out a portion. The sample includes approximately 23,000 clones, 82% of them seen just once. Sequences were derived from peripheral blood, sampled before neoadjuvant nivolumab, alone or with ipilimumab. The receptors originated from an adult with non-small cell lung cancer.

This chain links TRBV5-4 with TRBJ2-7, with TRBD2 matching 9 bases. The CDR3 loop spans 15 amino acids. V was clipped by 4 bases and J by 0 bases; unmatched bases: 5. Germline V gene data show CDR1 as SGHNT and CDR2 as YYREEE (reference sequence). The chain's CDR3 is CASSAGLANSYEQYF. The CDR3 DNA reads as TGTGCCAGCAGCGCCGGACTAGCGAACTCCTACGAGCAGTACTTC.

This clone has a handful of counts. The CDR3 loop is CASSYKGAWNTGELFF. The DNA of the CDR3 is TGTGCCAGCAGCTACAAGGGGGCATGGAACACCGGGGAGCTGTTTTTT. The chain uses TRBV7-9 and TRBJ2-2; 7 bases line up with TRBD1. V dropped 4 bases and J dropped 1; count of bases not matched to a gene: 6. Germline V gene data show CDR1 as SEHNR and CDR2 as FQNEAQ (reference sequence). There are 16 residues in the CDR3.

The chain carries TRBV7-6 and TRBJ2-7; unclear D gene. Looked up from germline, CDR1 is SGHVS and CDR2 is FNYEAQ. This CDR3 comprises 14 residues. The V and J ends lost 5 bases and 0 bases respectively, with 11 bases between them. CDR3 protein: CASSQDGSSYEQYF. The CDR3 DNA reads TGTGCCAGCAGCCAGGACGGTAGCTCCTACGAGCAGTACTTC.

The rearrangement links TRBV4-2 to TRBJ2-3, with 8 bases fitting TRBD1. J gave up 2 bases and V 1 base, and 11 bases lay outside the gene matches. Germline V gene data show CDR1 as LGHNA and CDR2 as YNFKEQ. The CDR3 runs 18 residues. The CDR3 region is CASSQVKGQGIITDTQYF. The CDR3 nucleotides are TGTGCCAGCAGCCAAGTGAAAGGACAGGGTATAATCACAGATACGCAGTATTTT.

This clone was picked up a small number of times. CDR3: CAWTQGSYGYTF. The CDR3, as DNA: TGTGCCTGGACCCAGGGTAGCTATGGCTACACCTTC. The chain joins TRBV30 to TRBJ1-2; TRBD1 might be the D (5 bases). CDR1 and CDR2 (germline): GTSNPN, SVGIG (reference sequence). This CDR3 spans 12 amino acids. The V and J ends lost 4 bases and 4 bases respectively, with 10 bases between them.

The chain couples TRBV11-2 to TRBJ2-1; D remains unclear. The CDR3 loop spans 14 amino acids. Trimming removed 1 base at V and 2 bases at J, with 6 bases between. Germline lookup yields CDR1 SGHAT and CDR2 FQNNGV. For the CDR3, the DNA is TGTGCCAGCAGCTTAGGCGGAACCTACAATGAGCAGTTCTTC. Its protein product is CASSLGGTYNEQFF.

The CDR3 loop is CASSLDGRAGGEQYF. The CDR3, as DNA: TGCGCCAGCAGCTTGGATGGACGGGCAGGGGGCGAGCAGTACTTC. J is TRBJ2-7 and V is TRBV5-1; 7 bases align to TRBD1. Germline V CDR1 and CDR2: SGHRS, YFSETQ. Trimming took 0 bases from V and 6 from J; bases not matched to a gene: 9. This CDR3 is built from 15 residues.

The V and J genes are TRBV5-1 and TRBJ1-2, with 12 bases matching TRBD1. The ends lost 4 bases at V and 4 bases at J; junction bases unmatched: 11. Germline V gene data show CDR1 as SGHRS and CDR2 as YFSETQ. The CDR3 consists of 17 residues. The CDR3 coding sequence is TGCGCCAGCAGCCCCAGGCCCGGGACAGGGGGCGTCTATGGCTACACCTTC. This gives the protein CASSPRPGTGGVYGYTF.

The rearrangement joins TRBV5-6 to TRBJ1-2; perhaps TRBD1 as D (6 bases). CDR3 size: 13 residues. Germline loops: CDR1 SGHDT, CDR2 YYEEEE. The ends were cut back, 1 base at V and 4 bases at J, with 8 bases in the middle. CDR3 sequence reads: CASSLTGLYGYTF. The CDR3 region has the DNA TGTGCCAGCAGCTTGACAGGGCTCTATGGCTACACCTTC.

This chain connects TRBV4-2 to TRBJ2-2; D is ambiguous. The V end lost 2 bases, the J end lost 10 bases, and 5 bases lay between the germline ends. The CDR3 consists of 11 residues. CDR1 is LGHNA and CDR2 is YNFKEQ in the germline V gene. CDR3 protein: CASSQSVELFF. CDR3 coding DNA: TGTGCCAGCAGCCAATCAGTGGAGCTGTTTTTT.

The J gene is TRBJ2-1, the V gene TRBV15; 8 bases fit TRBD1. The germline V gene has CDR1 LNHNV and CDR2 YYDKDF (reference sequence). The CDR3 extends over 15 amino acids. Trimming cost V 3 bases and J 9 bases; bases outside gene matches: 10. CDR3 sequence reads: CATSRETGAWIEQFF. The CDR3 DNA reads as TGTGCCACCAGCAGGGAGACAGGGGCTTGGATTGAGCAGTTCTTC.